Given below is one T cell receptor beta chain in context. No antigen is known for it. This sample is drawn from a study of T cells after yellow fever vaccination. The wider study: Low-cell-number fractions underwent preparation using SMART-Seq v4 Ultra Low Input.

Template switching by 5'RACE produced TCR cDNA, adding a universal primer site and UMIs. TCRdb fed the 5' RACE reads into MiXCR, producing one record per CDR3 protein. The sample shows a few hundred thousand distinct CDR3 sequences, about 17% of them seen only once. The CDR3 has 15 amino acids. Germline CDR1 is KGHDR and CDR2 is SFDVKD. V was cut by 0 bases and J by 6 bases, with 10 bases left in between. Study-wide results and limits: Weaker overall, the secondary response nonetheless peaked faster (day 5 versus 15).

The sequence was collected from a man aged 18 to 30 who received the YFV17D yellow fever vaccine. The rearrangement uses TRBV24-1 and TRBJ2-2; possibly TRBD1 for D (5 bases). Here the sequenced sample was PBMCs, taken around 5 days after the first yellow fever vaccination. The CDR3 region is CATSDLRGRAGELFF. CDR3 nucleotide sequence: TGTGCCACCAGTGATTTGCGAGGCAGGGCCGGGGAGCTGTTTTTT.